This entry concerns a single T cell receptor (beta chain). This sample is part of a study of CD8 T cells in Susac syndrome. Random hexamers were used to reverse transcribe an amount of roughly 0.5 to 1 ug RNA. One entry per CDR3 protein, called by TCRdb with MiXCR from the immunoSEQ multiplex PCR reads. In the table there are some 260,000 distinct CDR3 sequences, roughly 81% of which are singletons. This CDR3 contains 16 residues. The germline gives CDR1 DFQATT, CDR2 SNEGSKA (reference sequence). V was shortened by 6 bases and J by 0 bases, with 19 bases between the two germline ends. The chain couples TRBV20-1 to TRBJ2-3; D unresolved. The specimen was CD8+ T cells from PBMCs. The receptor's source is a human donor with multiple sclerosis. CDR3 coding DNA: TGCAGTGCCCCCCCCCGGACCGTACCTAGCACAGATACGCAGTATTTT. Amino acid sequence: CSAPPRTVPSTDTQYF.